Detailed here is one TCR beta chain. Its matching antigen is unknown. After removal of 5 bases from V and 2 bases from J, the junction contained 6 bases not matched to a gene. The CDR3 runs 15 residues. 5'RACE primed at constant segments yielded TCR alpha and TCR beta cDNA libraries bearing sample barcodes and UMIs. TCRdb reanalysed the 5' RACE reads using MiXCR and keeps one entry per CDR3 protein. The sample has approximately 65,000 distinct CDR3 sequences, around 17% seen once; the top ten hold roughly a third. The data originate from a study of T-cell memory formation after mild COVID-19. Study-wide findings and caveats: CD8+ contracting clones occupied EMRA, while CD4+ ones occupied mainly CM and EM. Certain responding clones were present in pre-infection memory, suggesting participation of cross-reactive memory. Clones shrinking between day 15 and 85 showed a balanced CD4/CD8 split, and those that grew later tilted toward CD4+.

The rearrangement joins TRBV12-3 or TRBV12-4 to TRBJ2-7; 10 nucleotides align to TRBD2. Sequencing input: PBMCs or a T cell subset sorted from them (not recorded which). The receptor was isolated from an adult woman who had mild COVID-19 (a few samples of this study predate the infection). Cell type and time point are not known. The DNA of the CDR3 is TGTGCCAGCAGTCCCGGACTAGCGGCTCCCTACGAGCAGTACTTC. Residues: CASSPGLAAPYEQYF.